The source of this TCR beta chain is a study of T cells in localized non-small cell lung cancer. Some clones are missing from TCRdb's copy, which holds only in-frame ones; the method was immunoSEQ multiplex PCR. The sample includes around 29,000 clones, about 92% of them seen just once. Trimming removed 0 bases from V and 4 bases from J, with 15 bases in between. Looked up from germline, CDR1 is SNHLY and CDR2 is FYNNEI. The CDR3 covers 16 residues. The rearrangement uses TRBV2 and TRBJ1-1; maybe TRBD1 (6 bases). This TCR was sampled from a woman aged 40 to 75 with stage III lung adenocarcinoma. Material: peripheral blood mononuclear cells, obtained before any cancer treatment. CDR3 coding DNA: TGTGCCAGCAGTGAAGCGGGGTGGGGGGCAGGCACTGAAGCTTTCTTT. Translating gives CASSEAGWGAGTEAFF.